This T cell receptor beta chain derives from a study of blood T cell repertoires in COVID-19. On the study more broadly: T cells, B-cell-depleted T cells, or PBMCs supplied cDNA or gDNA.

Study processing details: Amplification of reference gene primers was used by the study to estimate nucleated cell counts. Clones were read by immunoSEQ multiplex PCR, and TCRdb kept only the in-frame ones, dropping some. V, J and clone size derive from that table, while D and trimming were established from the DNA sequence. The repertoire holds about 250,000 clones, about four fifths seen once, with 5.7% in the top ten. Germline-derived CDR1 and CDR2 are LGHDT and YNNKEL (reference sequence). This CDR3 region has 13 residues. Trimming took 6 bases from V and 3 from J, leaving 8 bases between them. This TCR derives from a man older than 75 with acute or convalescent COVID-19. The sequenced material came from peripheral blood. The chain joins TRBV3-1 (or the pseudogene TRBV3-2) to TRBJ2-2, with D unresolved. The CDR3 bases are TGTGCCAGCAGTTACAGAGACACCGGGGAGCTGTTTTTT. Amino acids: CASSYRDTGELFF.